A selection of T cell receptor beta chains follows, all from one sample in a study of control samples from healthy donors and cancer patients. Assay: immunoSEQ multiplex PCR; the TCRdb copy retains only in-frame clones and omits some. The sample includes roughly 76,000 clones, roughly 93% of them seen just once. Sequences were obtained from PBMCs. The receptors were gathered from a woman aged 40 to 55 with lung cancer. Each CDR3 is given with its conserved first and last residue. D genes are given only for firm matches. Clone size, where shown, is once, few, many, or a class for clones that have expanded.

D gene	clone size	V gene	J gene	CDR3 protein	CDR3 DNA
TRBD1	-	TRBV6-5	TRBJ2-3	CASSITGGWSDTQYF	TGTGCCAGCAGCATCACAGGGGGCTGGTCAGATACGCAGTATTTT
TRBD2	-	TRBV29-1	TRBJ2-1	CSVLGAGGPYNEQFF	TGCAGCGTCTTAGGGGCGGGGGGGCCTTATAATGAGCAGTTCTTC
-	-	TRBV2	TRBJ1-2	CASSEDLSTHF	TGTGCCAGCAGTGAAGACCTGAGCACCCACTTC
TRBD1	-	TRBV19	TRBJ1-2	CASSIWDRANYGYTF	TGTGCCAGTAGTATTTGGGACAGGGCTAACTATGGCTACACCTTC
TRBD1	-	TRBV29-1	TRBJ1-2	CSVEGEGQAGFGYTF	TGCAGCGTTGAGGGGGAGGGACAGGCAGGTTTCGGCTACACCTTC
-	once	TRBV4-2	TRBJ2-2	CASRGDTGELFF	TGTGCCAGCAGGGGGGACACCGGGGAGCTGTTTTTT
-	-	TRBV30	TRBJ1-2	CAWKRRDTSIGYTF	TGTGCCTGGAAACGTCGGGACACTTCCATTGGCTACACCTTC
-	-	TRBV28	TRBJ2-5	CASSLAGGQETQYF	TGTGCCAGCAGTTTAGCTGGAGGACAAGAGACCCAGTACTTC
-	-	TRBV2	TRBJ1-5	CASGAGGGLGPQHF	TGTGCCAGCGGGGCGGGCGGGGGCCTTGGGCCCCAGCATTTT
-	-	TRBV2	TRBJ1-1	CASSEMIGWTEAFF	TGTGCCAGCAGTGAAATGATTGGATGGACTGAAGCTTTCTTT
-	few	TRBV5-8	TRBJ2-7	CASSLLYSYEQYF	TGTGCCAGCAGCCTCCTCTACTCCTACGAGCAGTACTTC
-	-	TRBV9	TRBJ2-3	CASSAEDTQYF	TGTGCCAGCAGCGCTGAGGATACGCAGTATTTT
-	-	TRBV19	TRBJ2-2	CASSIPPGELFF	TGTGCCAGTAGTATTCCTCCCGGGGAGCTGTTTTTT
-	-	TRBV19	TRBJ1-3	CASSILAVGNSGNTIYF	TGTGCCAGTAGTATTTTGGCGGTGGGGAACTCTGGAAACACCATATATTTT
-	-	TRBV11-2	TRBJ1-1	CASSRYLTEAFF	TGTGCCAGCAGCCGATACTTGACTGAAGCTTTCTTT
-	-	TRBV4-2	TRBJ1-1	CASSTFGMNTEAFF	TGTGCCAGCAGCACGTTTGGGATGAACACTGAAGCTTTCTTT
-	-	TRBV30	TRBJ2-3	CAWSVEQNTQYF	TGTGCCTGGAGTGTAGAACAAAATACGCAGTATTTT
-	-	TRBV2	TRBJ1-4	CASRPRDGPNEKLFF	TGTGCCAGCAGACCTCGGGACGGTCCTAATGAAAAACTGTTTTTT
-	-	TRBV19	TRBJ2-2	CASRPLGIGGELFF	TGTGCCAGTAGGCCCTTGGGAATTGGCGGGGAGCTGTTTTTT
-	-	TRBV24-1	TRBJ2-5	CATSPGSHQETQYF	TGTGCCACCAGTCCGGGATCCCACCAAGAGACCCAGTACTTC
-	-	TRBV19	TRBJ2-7	CASSFSRGYEQYF	TGTGCCAGTAGTTTCTCCAGGGGTTACGAGCAGTACTTC
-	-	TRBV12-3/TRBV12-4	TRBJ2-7	CASSLDRAGPDF	TGTGCCAGCAGTTTGGACCGAGCGGGCCCCGACTTC
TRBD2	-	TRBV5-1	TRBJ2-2	CASSRLPGGNTGELFF	TGCGCCAGCAGCCGTCTCCCGGGAGGGAACACCGGGGAGCTGTTTTTT
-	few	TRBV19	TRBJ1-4	CASKGATNEKLFF	TGTGCCAGTAAAGGGGCAACTAATGAAAAACTGTTTTTT
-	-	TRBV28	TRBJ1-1	CASSFSPVRESTEAFF	TGTGCCAGCAGTTTCAGCCCGGTCAGGGAGAGCACTGAAGCTTTCTTT
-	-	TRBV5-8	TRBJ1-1	CASSVLNTEAFF	TGTGCCAGCAGCGTCCTGAACACTGAAGCTTTCTTT
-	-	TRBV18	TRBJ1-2	CASSPGGANYGYTF	TGTGCCAGCTCACCAGGGGGAGCTAACTATGGCTACACCTTC
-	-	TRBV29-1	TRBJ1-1	CSYRGNTEAFF	TGCAGCTATAGGGGGAACACTGAAGCTTTCTTT
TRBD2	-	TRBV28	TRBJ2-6	CAGRVSGANVLTF	TGTGCCGGGAGGGTCTCTGGGGCCAACGTCCTGACTTTC
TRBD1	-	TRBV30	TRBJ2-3	CAWSGGTGGGTDTQYF	TGTGCCTGGAGTGGAGGGACAGGGGGAGGCACAGATACGCAGTATTTT
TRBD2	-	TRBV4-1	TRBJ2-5	CASSQGGSETQYF	TGCGCCAGCAGCCAGGGGGGGTCGGAGACCCAGTACTTC
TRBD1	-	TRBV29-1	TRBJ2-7	CSVGGQDNYEQYF	TGCAGCGTGGGGGGACAGGACAACTACGAGCAGTACTTC
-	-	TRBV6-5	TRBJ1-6	CASSYAGKSPLHF	TGTGCCAGCAGTTACGCAGGGAAATCACCCCTCCACTTT
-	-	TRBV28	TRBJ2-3	CASSLSFGFTDTQYF	TGTGCCAGCAGTTTATCCTTCGGCTTCACAGATACGCAGTATTTT
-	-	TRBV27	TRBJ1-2	CASSLSPGNYGYTF	TGTGCCAGCAGTTTATCGCCGGGGAACTATGGCTACACCTTC
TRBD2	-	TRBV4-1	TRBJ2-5	CASSHQRGGGETQYF	TGCGCCAGCAGCCACCAGCGGGGGGGCGGGGAGACCCAGTACTTC
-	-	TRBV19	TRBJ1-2	CASSLPSSNYGYTF	TGTGCCAGTAGTCTCCCATCGTCAAACTATGGCTACACCTTC
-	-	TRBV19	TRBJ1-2	CASGTGRPLYLYGYTF	TGTGCCAGTGGTACAGGGCGGCCTCTATATCTCTATGGCTACACCTTC
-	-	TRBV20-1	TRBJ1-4	CSASEGGKGEKLFF	TGCAGTGCTAGTGAGGGGGGAAAAGGTGAAAAACTGTTTTTT
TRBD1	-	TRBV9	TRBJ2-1	CASSPWDSLNEQFF	TGTGCCAGCAGCCCCTGGGACAGCCTCAATGAGCAGTTCTTC
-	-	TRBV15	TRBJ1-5	CATSREGQAGPNQPQHF	TGTGCCACCAGCAGAGAGGGCCAGGCCGGACCCAATCAGCCCCAGCATTTT
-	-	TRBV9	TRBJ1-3	CASSVSGSSGNTIYF	TGTGCCAGCAGCGTTTCAGGGTCCTCTGGAAACACCATATATTTT
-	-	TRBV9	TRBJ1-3	CASSVLGWGPGNTIYF	TGTGCCAGCAGCGTTCTGGGCTGGGGCCCTGGAAACACCATATATTTT
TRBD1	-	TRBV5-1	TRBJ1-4	CASQTGNEYNEKLFF	TGCGCCAGCCAGACAGGGAATGAGTATAATGAAAAACTGTTTTTT
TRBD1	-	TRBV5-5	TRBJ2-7	CASTQTGAFTSYEQYF	TGTGCCAGCACCCAGACAGGGGCTTTCACCTCCTACGAGCAGTACTTC
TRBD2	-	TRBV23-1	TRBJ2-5	CASHLETSGGEETQYF	TGCGCCAGCCACCTTGAGACTAGCGGGGGGGAAGAGACCCAGTACTTC
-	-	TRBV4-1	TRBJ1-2	CASSQVGPSLEGYTF	TGCGCCAGCAGCCAAGTCGGGCCCTCCCTGGAGGGCTACACCTTC
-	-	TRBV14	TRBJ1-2	CASSRKGWGLGGGYTF	TGTGCCAGCAGCCGCAAAGGATGGGGCTTGGGTGGTGGCTACACCTTC
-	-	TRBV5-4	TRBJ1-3	CASSLAGAISGNTIYF	TGTGCCAGCAGCTTGGCAGGGGCGATCTCTGGAAACACCATATATTTT
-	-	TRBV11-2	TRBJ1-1	CASSDSGGTEAFF	TGTGCCAGCAGCGATTCCGGTGGGACTGAAGCTTTCTTT
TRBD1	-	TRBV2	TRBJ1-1	CASSRDRVNTEAFF	TGTGCCAGCAGTCGGGACAGGGTGAACACTGAAGCTTTCTTT
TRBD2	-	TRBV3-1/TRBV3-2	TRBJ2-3	CASSVGLDTDTQYF	TGTGCCAGCAGCGTTGGACTAGACACAGATACGCAGTATTTT
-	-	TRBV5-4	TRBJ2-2	CASSLAGSNTGELFF	TGTGCCAGCAGCTTGGCTGGGTCCAACACCGGGGAGCTGTTTTTT